The entry that follows covers one T cell receptor (beta chain) sequence. The PCR was carried out with 60 Vbeta primers and 13 Jbeta primers. Method: immunoSEQ multiplex PCR; TCRdb's copy keeps in-frame clones and lacks some. The data show about 150,000 clones, around three quarters seen once. Though probably carrying unrecorded immune exposures, donors were nominally healthy at sampling. The sample originates from a study of cytomegalovirus exposure and HLA in healthy donors. V was trimmed by 2 bases and J by 5 bases, leaving 6 bases between them. The germline V gene has CDR1 SGHDN and CDR2 FVKESK. This CDR3 spans 12 amino acids.

This TCR derives from a woman aged 40 to 49 in good health and CMV-seronegative. This chain links TRBV14 with TRBJ1-1; D unclear. The sample was PBMCs. The CDR3 DNA reads TGTGCCAGCAGCCAAACGGGAACTGAAGCTTTCTTT. It translates to CASSQTGTEAFF.